This paragraph covers one T cell receptor beta chain sequence. Antigen: not known. MiXCR, applied by TCRdb to the reads, yields one record per CDR3 protein. The sample shows roughly 760,000 distinct CDR3 sequences, roughly a third of them seen only once. This entry comes from a study of T cell repertoires in cytomegalovirus infection. Study information: Evidence of both CMV infection and a matching HLA type came from public TCR beta signatures.

V shed 0 bases and J shed 7 bases, with 15 bases lying between them. Germline V gene data show CDR1 as SGHDN and CDR2 as FVKESK. This CDR3 has 15 amino acids. The study, taken as a whole, reports: Accumulated public TCR beta family frequency recognized individuals carrying CMV together with the relevant HLA.

Sequenced: PBMCs. The rearrangement links TRBV14 to TRBJ1-1; D uncertain. This sequence originates from a human donor in good health (CMV status not recorded). Some clones in this sample may be carry-over from other donors' samples. The CDR3 region has the DNA TGTGCCAGCAGCCAAGATCCGAGGACTACCGGTGAAGCTTTCTTT. It specifies CASSQDPRTTGEAFF.